A selection of T cell receptor beta chains follows, all from one sample in a study of CD8+CD57+ T cells in acquired aplastic anemia. MiXCR was run by TCRdb on the reads, yielding one entry per CDR3 protein. The sample lists about 21,000 distinct CDR3 sequences, roughly 40% occurring once. Source material: CD8+CD57+ T cells sorted from PBMCs. The receptors derive from a human donor with aplastic anemia. Both conserved end residues are part of each CDR3. Size is stated for part of the rows, as once, few or many counts, or as a class when the clone is expanded.

CSGDPPGEQFF - TRBV20-1
CASSIRGGSLADTQYF - TRBV19
CSVRATITDTQYF few TRBV20-1
CATSRSLAMDRRQYF many TRBV15
CSARDWRWNTEAFF few TRBV20-1
CASSSAKGGNEQFF few TRBV7-9
CATSRVAGAYNEQFF - TRBV15
CASSGGQGLNSPLHF - TRBV6-1
CASSLSDGGTGYGYTF - TRBV5-6
CASSVGQGIGTQYF - TRBV9
CSARSFRGGVGDYGYTF - TRBV20-1
CASTPSGGSGRYNEQFF - TRBV10-3
CASSEGGLVNQPQHF - TRBV2
CSARDRRGYNEQYF - TRBV20-1
CASRQGAVSNQPQHF few TRBV2
CASSQDGTGAETQYF - TRBV4-1
CAIGTSGGGEQFF - TRBV10-3
CASSEWGQGADEQYF many TRBV6-1
CASSWDRRYEQYF - TRBV7-9
CASSLGGGYSDGYTF - TRBV12-3/TRBV12-4
CASSVGGGTGELFF - TRBV6-4
CASSVGLGLAGGDTQYF few TRBV9
CASSEQGNYGYTF - TRBV6-6
CSARDDLAGETDTQYF many TRBV20-1
CSATFGGTAIDEQFF - TRBV20-1
CASRIKGAYNSPLHF many TRBV13
CASSPLSGGRVHEQFF - TRBV5-1
CASKTSGPDTQYF - TRBV5-1
CASSKRVGSQYNEQFF - TRBV19
CASSPSGGGMGTEAFF - TRBV9
CASSSDLGPGELFF - TRBV5-4
CASSDRIRGEQYF few TRBV6-4
CASSRGTDTQYF few TRBV6-5
CASSLEGRGDRAFF - TRBV5-8
CAISEPGRNFPYEQYF - TRBV10-3
CAGSPNRLEQYF - TRBV6-6
CASREAGTKTYEQYF medium-sized TRBV6-6
CSASGLGDQYF - TRBV20-1
CASSLDGAMPYEQYF few TRBV5-1
CASSEAQTSGSYEQYF few TRBV2
CASSRGQGPYEQYF medium-sized TRBV7-6